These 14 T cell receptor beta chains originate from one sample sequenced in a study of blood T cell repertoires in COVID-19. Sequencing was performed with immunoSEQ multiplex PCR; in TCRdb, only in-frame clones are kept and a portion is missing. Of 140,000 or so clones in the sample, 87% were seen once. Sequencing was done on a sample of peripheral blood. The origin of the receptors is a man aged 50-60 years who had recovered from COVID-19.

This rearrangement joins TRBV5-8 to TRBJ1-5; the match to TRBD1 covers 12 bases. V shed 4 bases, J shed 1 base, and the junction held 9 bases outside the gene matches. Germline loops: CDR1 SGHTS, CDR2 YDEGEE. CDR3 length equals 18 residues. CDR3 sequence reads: CASSAGTGGDLSNQPQHF. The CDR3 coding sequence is TGTGCCAGCAGCGCCGGGACAGGGGGCGATCTAAGCAATCAGCCCCAGCATTTT.

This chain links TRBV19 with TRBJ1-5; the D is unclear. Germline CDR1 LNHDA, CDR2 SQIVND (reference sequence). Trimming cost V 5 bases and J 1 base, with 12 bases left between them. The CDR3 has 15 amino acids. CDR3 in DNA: TGTGCCAGTAGTCCGGCGACGGGGAGCAATCAGCCCCAGCATTTT. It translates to CASSPATGSNQPQHF.

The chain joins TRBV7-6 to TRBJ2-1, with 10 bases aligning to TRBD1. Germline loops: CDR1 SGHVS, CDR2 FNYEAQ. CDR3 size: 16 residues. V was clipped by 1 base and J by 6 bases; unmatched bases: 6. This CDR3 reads CASSLVPGQGTNEQFF. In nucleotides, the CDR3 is TGTGCCAGCAGCTTAGTGCCGGGACAGGGGACCAATGAGCAGTTCTTC.

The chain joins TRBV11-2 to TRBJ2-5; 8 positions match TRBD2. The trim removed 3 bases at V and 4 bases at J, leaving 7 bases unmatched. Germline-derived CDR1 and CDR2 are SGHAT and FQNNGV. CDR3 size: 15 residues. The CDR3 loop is CASSLSGGRGETQYF. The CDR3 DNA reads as TGTGCCAGCAGCTTGAGCGGGGGTAGAGGAGAGACCCAGTACTTC.

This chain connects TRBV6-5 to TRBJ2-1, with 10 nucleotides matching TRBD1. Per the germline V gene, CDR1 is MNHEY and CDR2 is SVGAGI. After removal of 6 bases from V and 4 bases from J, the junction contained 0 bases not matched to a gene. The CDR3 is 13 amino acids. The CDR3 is CASRGQGYNEQFF. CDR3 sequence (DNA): TGTGCCAGCAGGGGACAGGGGTACAATGAGCAGTTCTTC.

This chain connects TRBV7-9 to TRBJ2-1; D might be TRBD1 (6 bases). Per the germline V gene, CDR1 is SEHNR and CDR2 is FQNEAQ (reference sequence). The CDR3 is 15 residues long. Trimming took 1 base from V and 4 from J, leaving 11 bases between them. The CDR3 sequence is CASSLGAGAYNEQFF. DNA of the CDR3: TGTGCCAGCAGCTTAGGAGCAGGGGCATACAATGAGCAGTTCTTC.

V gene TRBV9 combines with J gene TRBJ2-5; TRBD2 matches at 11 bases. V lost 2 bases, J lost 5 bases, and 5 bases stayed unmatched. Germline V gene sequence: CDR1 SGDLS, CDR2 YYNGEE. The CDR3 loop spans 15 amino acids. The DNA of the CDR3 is TGTGCCAGCAGCGTGACTAGCGGGGTTGGGGAGACCCAGTACTTC. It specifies CASSVTSGVGETQYF.

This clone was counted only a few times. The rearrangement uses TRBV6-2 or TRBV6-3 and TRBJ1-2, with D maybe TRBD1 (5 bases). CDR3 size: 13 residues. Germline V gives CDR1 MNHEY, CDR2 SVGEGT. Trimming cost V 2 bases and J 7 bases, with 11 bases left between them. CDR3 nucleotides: TGTGCCAGCAGTTACATCGGCAGGGCTGGCTACACCTTC. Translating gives CASSYIGRAGYTF.

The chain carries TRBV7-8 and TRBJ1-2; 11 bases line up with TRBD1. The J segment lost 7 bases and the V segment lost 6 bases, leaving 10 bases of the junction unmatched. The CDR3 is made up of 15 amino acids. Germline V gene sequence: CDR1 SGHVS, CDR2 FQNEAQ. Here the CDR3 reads CASSNPGQGEIGYTF. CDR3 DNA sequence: TGTGCCAGCAGTAACCCGGGACAGGGGGAAATTGGCTACACCTTC.

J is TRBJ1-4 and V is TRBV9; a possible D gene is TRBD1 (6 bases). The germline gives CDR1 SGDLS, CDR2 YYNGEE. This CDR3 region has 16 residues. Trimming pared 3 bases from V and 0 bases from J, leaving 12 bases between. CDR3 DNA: TGTGCCAGCAGCGCAGTCAGGGGATCAACTAATGAAAAACTGTTTTTT. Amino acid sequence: CASSAVRGSTNEKLFF.

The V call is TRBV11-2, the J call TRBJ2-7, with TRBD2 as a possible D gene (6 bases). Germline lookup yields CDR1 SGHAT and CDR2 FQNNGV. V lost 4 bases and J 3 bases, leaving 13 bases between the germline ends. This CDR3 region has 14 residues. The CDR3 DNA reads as TGTGCCAGCAGCTGGGGGGACGGAGACTACGAGCAGTACTTC. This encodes CASSWGDGDYEQYF. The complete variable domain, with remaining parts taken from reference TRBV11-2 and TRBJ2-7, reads EAGVAQSPRYKIIEKRQSVAFWCNPISGHATLYWYQQILGQGPKLLIQFQNNGVVDDSQLPKDRFSAERLKGVDSTLKIQPAKLEDSAVYLCASSWGDGDYEQYFGPGTRLTVT.

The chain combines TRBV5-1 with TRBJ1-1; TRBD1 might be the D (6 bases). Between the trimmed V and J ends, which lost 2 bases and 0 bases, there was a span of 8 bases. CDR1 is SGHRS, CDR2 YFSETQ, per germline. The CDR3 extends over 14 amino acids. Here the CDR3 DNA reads TGCGCCAGCAGCTTTAGGGGGTTGAACACTGAAGCTTTCTTT. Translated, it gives CASSFRGLNTEAFF.

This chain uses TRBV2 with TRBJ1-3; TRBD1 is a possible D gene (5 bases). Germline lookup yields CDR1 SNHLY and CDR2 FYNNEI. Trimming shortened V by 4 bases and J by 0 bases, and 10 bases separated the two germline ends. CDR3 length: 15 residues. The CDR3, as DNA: TGTGCCAGCAGTGTTGGCGGGGGCTCTGGAAACACCATATATTTT. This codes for CASSVGGGSGNTIYF.

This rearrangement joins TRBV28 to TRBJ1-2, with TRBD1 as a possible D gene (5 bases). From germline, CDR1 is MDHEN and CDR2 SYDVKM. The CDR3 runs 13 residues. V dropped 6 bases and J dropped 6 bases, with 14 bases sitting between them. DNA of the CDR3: TGTGCCAGCAGGACTCAGGGTTGGGATGGCTACACCTTC. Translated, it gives CASRTQGWDGYTF.